This T cell receptor (beta chain) comes out of a study of OX40 agonist ivuxolimab in advanced cancers. TCRdb's copy holds only in-frame clones and misses some; the assay was immunoSEQ multiplex PCR. This sample has some 70,000 clones; around 90% occur once, and the top ten carry around 1.1%. J lost 7 bases, V lost 4 bases, and 15 bases had no gene match. This CDR3 has 18 amino acids. Germline values: CDR1 SGHAT, CDR2 FQNNGV. The chain joins TRBV11-2 to TRBJ2-2, with 10 positions matching TRBD2. The source of this sequence is an adult with an advanced solid tumor such as melanoma, head and neck, liver or kidney cancer. This specimen consisted of CD4+ or CD8+ T cells sorted from blood, obtained in a trial of the OX40 agonist ivuxolimab. The CDR3 reads CASSSRVGTSVWDGELFF. The CDR3 DNA is TGTGCCAGCAGCTCAAGAGTAGGGACTAGCGTTTGGGACGGGGAGCTGTTTTTT.